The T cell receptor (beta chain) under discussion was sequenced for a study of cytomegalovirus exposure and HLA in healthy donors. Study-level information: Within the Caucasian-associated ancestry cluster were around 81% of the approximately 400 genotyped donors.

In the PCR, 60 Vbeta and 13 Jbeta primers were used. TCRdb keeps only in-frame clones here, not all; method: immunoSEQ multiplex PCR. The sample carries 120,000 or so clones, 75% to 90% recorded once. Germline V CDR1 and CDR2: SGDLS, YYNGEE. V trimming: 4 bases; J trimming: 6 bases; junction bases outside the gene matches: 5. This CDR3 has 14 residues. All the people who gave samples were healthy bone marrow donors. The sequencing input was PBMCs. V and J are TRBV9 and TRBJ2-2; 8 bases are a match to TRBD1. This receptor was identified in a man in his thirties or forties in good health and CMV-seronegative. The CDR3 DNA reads TGTGCCAGCAGCCCACGGACAGGGTCCGGGGAGCTGTTTTTT. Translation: CASSPRTGSGELFF.